One and the same sample provided the 8 T cell receptor beta chains below, sequenced in a study of shared clonotypes between healthy human individuals. Sequencing was performed with immunoSEQ multiplex PCR; in TCRdb, only in-frame clones are kept and a portion is missing. The top ten clones hold roughly 16% of a sample with hundreds of thousands of clones, around 86% of them seen once. The sequenced sample consisted of memory CD8+ T cells sorted from blood. The subset here: CD45RO+ cells pooled with CCR7-negative TemRA cells. The receptors originated from a man in his late teens or twenties in good health.

This clone was detected once. The chain combines TRBV11-2 with TRBJ2-2; 7 bases line up with TRBD2. The germline CDR1 and CDR2 sequences are SGHAT and FQNNGV. J lost 6 bases, V lost 5 bases, and 6 bases had no gene match. CDR3 length: 14 amino acids. CDR3 sequence (DNA): TGTGCCAGCAGCGTGACTAGCTTGGCCGGGGAGCTGTTTTTT. Translation gives CASSVTSLAGELFF.

The chain uses TRBV27 and TRBJ1-2; D gene unclear. Trimming left V 3 bases short and J 5 bases short, with 10 bases between. The length of the CDR3 is 13 residues. The germline V gene encodes CDR1 MNHEY and CDR2 SMNVEV (reference sequence). The CDR3 DNA reads as TGTGCCAGCAGTTTCTCAGAATCATATGGCTACACCTTC. Amino acid sequence: CASSFSESYGYTF.

The chain links TRBV5-6 to TRBJ2-1; 8 bases line up with TRBD1. This CDR3 is built from 17 residues. V was pared by 3 bases and J by 8 bases, with 16 bases of the junction left unmatched. Germline V lookup: CDR1 SGHDT, CDR2 YYEEEE. DNA of the CDR3: TGTGCCAGCAGCTATACTTCCGGGACAGGACTTTGGGATGAGCAGTTCTTC. Its translation is CASSYTSGTGLWDEQFF.

This sequence joins TRBV6-1 and TRBJ1-4; no firm D call. V dropped 1 base and J dropped 7 bases, with 7 bases sitting between them. Germline CDR1 is MNHNS and CDR2 is SASEGT. This CDR3 has 13 residues. CDR3 region: CASSEGRTEKLFF. The CDR3 DNA sequence: TGTGCCAGCAGTGAAGGGAGGACTGAAAAACTGTTTTTT.

This clone was detected ten times or more. The chain carries TRBV5-1 and TRBJ2-1, with D possibly matching TRBD1 (6 bases). The CDR3 loop spans 20 amino acids. V was shortened by 1 base and J by 1 base, with 24 bases between the two germline ends. Germline V lookup: CDR1 SGHRS, CDR2 YFSETQ. The CDR3: CASSLRQDRTGSESYNEQFF. The CDR3 region has the DNA TGCGCCAGCAGCTTGAGACAGGATCGCACCGGATCCGAATCCTACAATGAGCAGTTCTTC. Using reference TRBV5-1 and TRBJ2-1 for the parts outside the CDR3, the full variable domain is KAGVTQTPRYLIKTRGQQVTLSCSPISGHRSVSWYQQTPGQGLQFLFEYFSETQRNKGNFPGRFSGRQFSNSRSEMNVSTLELGDSALYLCASSLRQDRTGSESYNEQFFGPGTRLTVL.

The chain couples TRBV7-3 to TRBJ2-5; no firm D call. The V end was cut by 5 bases, the J end by 9 bases, with 13 bases between. CDR3 length equals 12 residues. CDR1 and CDR2 (germline): SGHTA, FQGTGA. CDR3 sequence reads: CASSTPGEAQYF. The CDR3 DNA is TGTGCCAGCAGCACCCCTGGGGAAGCCCAGTACTTC.

Worth noting for this clone: Other nucleotide sequences from this sample produce the same CDR3. The chain employs TRBV13 and TRBJ2-7; TRBD2 is a possible D gene (7 bases). Trimming took 4 bases from V and 3 from J, leaving 16 bases between them. This CDR3 region has 15 residues. Germline V CDR1 and CDR2: PRHDT, FYEKMQ (reference sequence). This CDR3 is CASSSGGAGSYEQYF. The DNA for the CDR3 is TGTGCCAGCAGCTCGGGGGGCGCGGGAAGCTACGAGCAGTACTTC.

V and J are TRBV29-1 and TRBJ2-1; unclear D gene. Trimming left V 7 bases short and J 5 bases short, with 9 bases between. CDR3 length: 11 amino acids. Germline assignment: CDR1 SQVTM and CDR2 ANQGSEA. In DNA, the CDR3 is TGCAGCGCCCTAGGTGACAATGAGCAGTTCTTC. It yields the protein CSALGDNEQFF.